These 32 T cell receptor beta chains originate from one sample sequenced in a study of blood T cell repertoires in COVID-19. Method: immunoSEQ multiplex PCR; TCRdb's copy keeps in-frame clones and lacks some. The sample carries a few hundred thousand clones, 82% recorded once. Source material: peripheral blood. Source of these receptors: a woman of 80 years or more with acute or convalescent COVID-19.

This chain joins TRBV5-6 and TRBJ2-5; 12 nucleotides agree with TRBD2. This CDR3 comprises 15 residues. The junction had 4 bases not matched to a gene; V was cut back by 2 bases and J by 5 bases. The germline V gene has CDR1 SGHDT and CDR2 YYEEEE. The CDR3 bases are TGTGCCAGCAGCTTTTCTAGCGGGGGGGGTGAGACCCAGTACTTC. It specifies CASSFSSGGGETQYF.

The V call is TRBV6-5, the J call TRBJ2-1; D perhaps matches TRBD1 (6 bases). Germline V gives CDR1 MNHEY, CDR2 SVGAGI. V was pared by 5 bases and J by 4 bases, with 15 bases between. There are 15 residues in the CDR3. CDR3: CASSPSRGIYNEQFF. Written as DNA, the CDR3 is TGTGCCAGCAGTCCCAGTAGGGGGATTTACAATGAGCAGTTCTTC.

The rearrangement uses TRBV7-2 and TRBJ2-3, with D maybe TRBD1 (5 bases). Trimming shortened V by 4 bases and J by 2 bases, and 13 bases separated the two germline ends. The CDR3 is 15 residues long. CDR1 SGHTA and CDR2 FQGNSA come from the germline V gene. The chain's CDR3 is CASSSTRQHTDTQYF. The CDR3 nucleotides read TGTGCCAGCAGCTCTACCCGACAGCACACAGATACGCAGTATTTT.

This clone showed up just once. The genes are TRBV5-1 and TRBJ1-6; D gene unclear. The CDR3 is 16 amino acids. CDR1 and CDR2 from the germline V gene are SGHRS and YFSETQ. V lost 0 bases, J lost 9 bases, and 16 bases lay in between. The CDR3: CASSLGLSMNTSPLHF. The CDR3, as DNA: TGCGCCAGCAGCTTGGGACTTTCCATGAATACTTCACCCCTCCACTTT.

The V and J genes are TRBV7-9 and TRBJ1-2, with a tentative D call TRBD1 (5 bases). There are 15 residues in the CDR3. Trimming took 5 bases from V and 0 from J, leaving 13 bases between them. Germline assignment: CDR1 SEHNR and CDR2 FQNEAQ (reference sequence). CDR3 nucleotide sequence: TGTGCCAGCAGCCCCCGGGAGGGGACTAACTATGGCTACACCTTC. It specifies CASSPREGTNYGYTF.

This sequence joins TRBV6-6 and TRBJ1-6; 7 bases match TRBD1. The CDR3 consists of 15 residues. Losses at the gene ends were 5 bases for V and 3 bases for J; bases not matched to a gene: 4. Germline V gene sequence: CDR1 MNHNY, CDR2 SVGAGI (reference sequence). For the CDR3, the DNA is TGTGCCAGCAGTCCGGGACAGAGCTATAATTCACCCCTCCACTTT. Protein sequence: CASSPGQSYNSPLHF.

This chain uses TRBV6-1 with TRBJ1-5, with D perhaps TRBD1 (6 bases). The length of the CDR3 is 19 residues. The V end lost 2 bases, the J end lost 7 bases, and 27 bases lay between the germline ends. The germline V gene encodes CDR1 MNHNS and CDR2 SASEGT. The CDR3 DNA follows: TGTGCCAGCAGTGAATATTCGTTCCTGGGGGAGATGGGACAACAGCCCCAGCATTTT. Residues: CASSEYSFLGEMGQQPQHF.

This rearrangement joins TRBV24-1 to TRBJ1-2; 9 nucleotides align to TRBD1. V shed 5 bases and J 5 bases; nucleotides not matched to a gene: 5. Germline V lookup: CDR1 KGHDR, CDR2 SFDVKD. CDR3 length: 14 amino acids. The CDR3 DNA follows: TGTGCCACCAGTGGACAGGGGGTATGGTATGGCTACACCTTC. Translating it yields CATSGQGVWYGYTF.

The rearrangement joins TRBV9 to TRBJ2-1; D is perhaps TRBD1 (5 bases). With 3 bases removed from V and 7 bases from J, the gap between germline ends came to 23 bases. CDR1 SGDLS and CDR2 YYNGEE come from the germline V gene. CDR3 size: 17 residues. CDR3: CASSGQANRLYTNEQFF. CDR3 coding DNA: TGTGCCAGCAGCGGCCAAGCTAACAGGCTCTACACGAATGAGCAGTTCTTC.

This clone has a handful of counts. The chain carries TRBV27 and TRBJ2-2; maybe TRBD1 (6 bases). CDR3 size: 14 residues. CDR1 MNHEY and CDR2 SMNVEV come from the germline V gene (reference sequence). V was trimmed by 9 bases and J by 3 bases, leaving 14 bases between them. The CDR3 is CASKQGPDTGELFF. CDR3 DNA sequence: TGTGCCAGTAAACAGGGCCCCGACACCGGGGAGCTGTTTTTT.

The rearrangement uses TRBV7-2 and TRBJ1-1; weak D call: TRBD1 (6 bases). The V end was cut by 4 bases, the J end by 0 bases, with 9 bases between. The CDR3 contains 14 residues. CDR1 SGHTA and CDR2 FQGNSA come from the germline V gene. The CDR3 DNA follows: TGTGCCAGCAGCTGGGCAGGGGTGAACACTGAAGCTTTCTTT. Protein sequence: CASSWAGVNTEAFF.

V usage is TRBV7-2 and J usage is TRBJ2-7; 7 bases agree with TRBD2. This CDR3 has 16 residues. J was trimmed by 0 bases and V by 5 bases; bases with no gene match: 10. Germline V gives CDR1 SGHTA, CDR2 FQGNSA. CDR3: CASSITSATGSYEQYF. The CDR3 DNA reads TGTGCCAGCAGCATTACTAGCGCAACGGGCTCCTACGAGCAGTACTTC.

The CDR3 nucleotides read TGTGCCACCAGCAGAGGGGTTACAGGGACCAGGGAGACCCAGTACTTC. It is translated as CATSRGVTGTRETQYF. The V and J genes are TRBV15 and TRBJ2-5; a weak D match, TRBD1 (6 bases). The CDR3 spans 16 residues. The ends were cut back, 1 base at V and 5 bases at J, with 17 bases in the middle. Germline V gene lookup returns CDR1 LNHNV and CDR2 YYDKDF (reference sequence).

The chain is built from TRBV12-3 or TRBV12-4 and TRBJ1-3; no clear D gene. The CDR3 consists of 12 residues. V lost 6 bases, J lost 4 bases, and 7 bases lay in between. CDR3 in amino acids: CASSRYGNTIYF. CDR3 coding DNA: TGTGCCAGCAGCCGCTACGGAAACACCATATATTTT.

In its sample, this clone was seen once. This sequence joins TRBV9 and TRBJ1-3, with 10 bases matching TRBD1. V dropped 0 bases and J dropped 8; count of bases not matched to a gene: 2. The CDR3 is 14 amino acids. Germline CDR1 is SGDLS and CDR2 is YYNGEE. CDR3 bases: TGTGCCAGCAGCGTAGGGACAGGGGGAGACACCATATATTTT. It translates to CASSVGTGGDTIYF.

This sequence joins TRBV6-4 and TRBJ1-6; D not resolved. The CDR3 has 14 residues. V was clipped by 4 bases and J by 4 bases, with 8 bases between them. The V gene's germline CDR1 is MRHNA and CDR2 SNTAGT. CDR3 DNA: TGTGCCAGCAGTGCCGTCTTTTATAATTCACCCCTCCACTTT. Translated: CASSAVFYNSPLHF.

This clone occurred once. This sequence joins TRBV18 and TRBJ1-2; TRBD1 matches 8 bases. The J segment lost 6 bases and the V segment lost 2 bases, leaving 8 bases of the junction unmatched. The CDR3 consists of 15 residues. Looked up from germline, CDR1 is KGHSH and CDR2 is LQKENI. CDR3 loop: CASSPSLQGADGYTF. In DNA form, the CDR3 reads TGTGCCAGCTCACCAAGCCTTCAGGGGGCGGATGGCTACACCTTC.

The chain has TRBV19 and TRBJ1-6; D might be TRBD1 (6 bases). Trimming took off 5 bases at V and 10 bases at J, with 18 bases between the two ends. This CDR3 contains 15 residues. Looked up from germline, CDR1 is LNHDA and CDR2 is SQIVND (reference sequence). CDR3 DNA sequence: TGTGCCAGTAGTCCAACAGGGATGAGTGTATCACCCCTCCACTTT. This sequence encodes CASSPTGMSVSPLHF.

The V call is TRBV5-4, the J call TRBJ1-2; tentatively, D is TRBD1 (6 bases). The V and J ends lost 6 bases and 6 bases respectively, with 12 bases between them. Per the germline V gene, CDR1 is SGHNT and CDR2 is YYREEE (reference sequence). This CDR3 comprises 12 residues. The CDR3 nucleotides are TGTGCCAGCACCTTACAGGGAGATGGCTACACCTTC. Its protein product is CASTLQGDGYTF.

This sequence joins TRBV9 and TRBJ2-7; 7 bases align to TRBD1. The CDR3 runs to 13 residues. Trimming removed 3 bases from V and 6 bases from J; junction bases left unmatched: 6. The germline gives CDR1 SGDLS, CDR2 YYNGEE. The DNA of the CDR3 is TGTGCCAGCAGCGGACAGACAGGGACCGAGCAGTACTTC. Translated: CASSGQTGTEQYF.

This chain connects TRBV28 to TRBJ1-1; D perhaps matches TRBD1 (6 bases). The V end was cut by 8 bases, the J end by 7 bases, with 26 bases between. The CDR3 sequence is 16 residues long. Germline CDR1 MDHEN, CDR2 SYDVKM. This CDR3 reads CASGIPQGMIQGEAFF. The CDR3 DNA reads as TGTGCCAGCGGAATACCACAGGGAATGATACAGGGTGAAGCTTTCTTT.

The V call is TRBV5-1, the J call TRBJ1-5; D remains ambiguous. Germline CDR1 reads SGHRS; CDR2 reads YFSETQ. V was cut by 4 bases and J by 2 bases, with 10 bases left in between. This CDR3 spans 14 amino acids. For the CDR3, the DNA is TGCGCCAGCAGCCGAGGTGAGGGCAATCAGCCCCAGCATTTT. Protein: CASSRGEGNQPQHF.

The chain has TRBV4-2 and TRBJ2-7; TRBD1 matches 8 bases. The V segment lost 1 base and the J segment 6 bases; nucleotides outside the gene matches: 8. The germline gives CDR1 LGHNA, CDR2 YNFKEQ. This CDR3 spans 15 amino acids. CDR3 residues: CASSQGDRGSSEQYF. The CDR3 bases are TGTGCCAGCAGCCAAGGCGACAGGGGAAGCAGCGAGCAGTACTTC.

The chain employs TRBV7-3 and TRBJ2-1; TRBD2 is a possible D gene (6 bases). The length of the CDR3 is 14 residues. V dropped 2 bases and J dropped 6 bases, with 11 bases sitting between them. From germline, CDR1 is SGHTA and CDR2 FQGTGA. CDR3 nucleotides: TGTGCCAGCAGCTTAGTTACTAGCCCCAATGAGCAGTTCTTC. Protein product: CASSLVTSPNEQFF.

The chain carries TRBV18 and TRBJ2-6, with 11 bases identical to TRBD2. The CDR3 is made up of 17 amino acids. The V gene's germline CDR1 is KGHSH and CDR2 LQKENI. The J segment lost 2 bases and the V segment lost 3 bases, leaving 3 bases of the junction unmatched. For the CDR3, the DNA is TGTGCCAGCTCACCCCGACTAGCGGGGACTGGGGCCAACGTCCTGACTTTC. It yields the protein CASSPRLAGTGANVLTF.

The chain carries TRBV10-3 and TRBJ1-1; D perhaps matches TRBD1 (6 bases). The CDR3 totals 15 residues. Trimming removed 0 bases from V and 1 base from J, with 9 bases in between. The germline CDR1 and CDR2 sequences are ENHRY and SYGVKD. The CDR3 nucleotides are TGTGCCATCAGTGAGTCGCAGGACAGGAACACTGAAGCTTTCTTT. Protein sequence: CAISESQDRNTEAFF.

To note about this clone: At one end the junction does not follow the germline gene, possibly because of a read error. This chain joins TRBV9 and TRBJ2-5; D is possibly TRBD2 (8 bases). Germline V lookup: CDR1 SGDLS, CDR2 YYNGEE. This CDR3 is 15 amino acids long. In DNA, the CDR3 is TGTGCCCGCAGCGTAGGGGGCGGGGGGCGAGAGACCCAGTACTTC. The encoded protein is CARSVGGGGRETQYF.

The CDR3 region has the DNA TGCGCCAGCAGCTTGCCCAGGCCCGGTTCGGACACCGGGGAGCTGTTTTTT. Amino acids: CASSLPRPGSDTGELFF. V and J are TRBV5-1 and TRBJ2-2, with D unclear. Looked up from germline, CDR1 is SGHRS and CDR2 is YFSETQ. V lost 1 base to trimming and J lost 3 bases, with 16 bases between them. This CDR3 contains 17 residues.

The rearrangement uses TRBV5-1 and TRBJ1-2; possibly TRBD1 for D (5 bases). CDR1 and CDR2 (germline): SGHRS, YFSETQ. The CDR3 has 13 amino acids. The V end was cut by 0 bases, the J end by 5 bases, with 8 bases between. The CDR3 DNA follows: TGCGCCAGCAGCTTGGAGGGGACTTATGGCTACACCTTC. As protein: CASSLEGTYGYTF.

The chain recombines TRBV6-1 with TRBJ1-2; TRBD1 is a possible D gene (5 bases). Between the trimmed V and J ends, which lost 1 base and 7 bases, there was a span of 10 bases. The CDR3 sequence is 13 residues long. Germline CDR1 and CDR2: MNHNS and SASEGT. CDR3 residues: CASSEGWGVGYTF. The CDR3 bases are TGTGCCAGCAGTGAAGGATGGGGGGTTGGCTACACCTTC.

The sample holds a few counts of this clone. Its ends do not fully match the called genes, so a read error is possible. The chain couples TRBV7-8 to TRBJ1-6; the D gene is possibly TRBD1 (5 bases). CDR3 length equals 19 residues. CDR1 is SGHVS and CDR2 is FQNEAQ in the germline V gene. The DNA for the CDR3 is TGTGCCAGCAGGTTAGACGGCATTTGGGGCTCCTCCGATAATTCACCCCTCCACTTT. Its translation: CASRLDGIWGSSDNSPLHF.

The chain combines TRBV19 with TRBJ2-7, with 8 nucleotides matching TRBD1. The germline V gene has CDR1 LNHDA and CDR2 SQIVND (reference sequence). The junction had 9 bases not matched to a gene; V was cut back by 6 bases and J by 2 bases. This CDR3 has 15 residues. This CDR3 reads CASRRTGTGTYEQYF. In nucleotides, the CDR3 is TGTGCCAGTAGACGAACCGGGACAGGAACCTACGAGCAGTACTTC.